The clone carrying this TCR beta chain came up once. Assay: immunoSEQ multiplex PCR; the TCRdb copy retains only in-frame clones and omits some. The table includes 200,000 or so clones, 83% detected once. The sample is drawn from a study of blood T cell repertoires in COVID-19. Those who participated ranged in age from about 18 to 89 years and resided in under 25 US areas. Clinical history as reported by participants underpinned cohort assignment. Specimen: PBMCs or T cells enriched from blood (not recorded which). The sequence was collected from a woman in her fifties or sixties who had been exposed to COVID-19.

CDR3 residues: CASSSRSRLTEAFF. As DNA, the CDR3 is TGTGCCAGCAGCTCCAGAAGCAGGCTCACTGAAGCTTTCTTT. The chain couples TRBV7-9 to TRBJ1-1; no reliable D call. The CDR3 has 14 amino acids. Germline assignment: CDR1 SEHNR and CDR2 FQNEAQ (reference sequence). Trimming took off 4 bases at V and 4 bases at J, with 13 bases between the two ends.